The 11 T cell receptor beta chains below all came from one sample that was sequenced in a study of CD8+ T cells in alopecia areata. Following extraction, RNA underwent reverse transcription to cDNA, which served as the sequencing template. Assay used: immunoSEQ multiplex PCR; TCRdb lists only in-frame clones, some missing. The table records 150,000 to 200,000 clones, 51% of them present only once. Treatment reported: oral pan-JAK inhibitor, 5-10 mg twice daily. The sequences come from CD8+ T cells sorted from blood, collected around week 54, from a patient treated with tofacitinib. These receptors were taken from a human donor with alopecia areata.

This clone was observed a handful of times. CDR3 loop: CASSFRGTANSPLHF. In DNA, the CDR3 is TGTGCCAGCAGCTTCCGCGGGACAGCTAATTCACCCCTCCACTTT. The V and J genes are TRBV7-9 and TRBJ1-6, with TRBD1 identical over 7 bases. The length of the CDR3 is 15 residues. Trimming cost V 3 bases and J 6 bases; bases outside gene matches: 5. From germline, CDR1 is SEHNR and CDR2 FQNEAQ (reference sequence).

J is TRBJ1-5 and V is TRBV27; the D gene is possibly TRBD1 (6 bases). This CDR3 is built from 14 residues. Germline V gene sequence: CDR1 MNHEY, CDR2 SMNVEV (reference sequence). V lost 5 bases to trimming and J lost 1 base, with 9 bases between them. In DNA, the CDR3 is TGTGCCAGCAGTCCACAGGGAAGCAATCAGCCCCAGCATTTT. As protein: CASSPQGSNQPQHF.

CDR3 sequence (DNA): TGTGCCAGCAGTGAACCAGGATTGAGTGGGACCGGGGAGCTGTTTTTT. As protein: CASSEPGLSGTGELFF. This chain connects TRBV25-1 to TRBJ2-2; D unclear. The V gene's germline CDR1 is MGHDK and CDR2 SYGVNS. This CDR3 is 16 amino acids long. V was pared by 2 bases and J by 5 bases, with 15 bases between.

This clone has more than one count but fewer than ten. V gene TRBV29-1 combines with J gene TRBJ2-7; TRBD1 aligns across 8 bases. J was trimmed by 4 bases and V by 4 bases; bases with no gene match: 3. Germline-derived CDR1 and CDR2 are SQVTM and ANQGSEA. The CDR3 is made up of 12 amino acids. Here the CDR3 DNA reads TGCAGCGTTGGGCGACAGGGGTACGAGCAGTACTTC. Translating gives CSVGRQGYEQYF.

The V gene is TRBV30, the J gene TRBJ1-2; a possible D gene is TRBD1 (5 bases). This CDR3 is built from 15 residues. Trimming removed 2 bases from V and 7 bases from J, with 20 bases in between. Germline-derived CDR1 and CDR2 are GTSNPN and SVGIG (reference sequence). The CDR3, as DNA: TGTGCCTGGAGTCGCCTAAGGGAGGGACGCCCTGGCTACACCTTC. Translation: CAWSRLREGRPGYTF.

The table lists this clone with a few counts. V usage is TRBV5-1 and J usage is TRBJ1-2, with 8 bases aligning to TRBD1. The CDR3 consists of 15 residues. Trimming removed 3 bases from V and 8 bases from J; junction bases left unmatched: 12. Germline V lookup: CDR1 SGHRS, CDR2 YFSETQ. In nucleotides, the CDR3 is TGCGCCAGCAGCTCCTCAAGACAGGGGATTTTGGGCTACACCTTC. It encodes CASSSSRQGILGYTF.

The CDR3 reads CASSPDPSYEQYF. Written as DNA, the CDR3 is TGTGCCAGCAGTCCCGATCCCTCCTACGAGCAGTACTTC. The chain uses TRBV5-7 and TRBJ2-7; D is unresolved. TRBV5-7 is reported as an ORF; its role is uncertain. V was trimmed by 5 bases and J by 0 bases, leaving 9 bases between them. CDR3 length: 13 residues.

This clone appeared a few times. The genes are TRBV4-3 and TRBJ2-3; D assignment may be TRBD1 or TRBD2 (5 bases each). Looked up from germline, CDR1 is LGHNA and CDR2 is YSLEER. V lost 3 bases to trimming and J lost 3 bases, with 10 bases between them. The CDR3 is made up of 14 amino acids. The CDR3 DNA reads TGCGCCAGCAGCCATGGTGGGGGAACAGATACGCAGTATTTT. This encodes CASSHGGGTDTQYF.

The table lists this clone with a few counts. CDR3 sequence: CATSRHDRGNEAFF. In nucleotides, the CDR3 is TGTGCCACCAGCCGCCATGACAGGGGAAATGAAGCTTTCTTT. The chain recombines TRBV15 with TRBJ1-1, with TRBD1 matching 8 bases. Per the germline V gene, CDR1 is LNHNV and CDR2 is YYDKDF (reference sequence). The CDR3 totals 14 residues. The trim removed 5 bases at V and 7 bases at J, leaving 9 bases unmatched.

The CDR3 is CASSQELGNPYGYTF. DNA of the CDR3: TGCGCCAGCAGCCAAGAATTAGGGAACCCATATGGCTACACCTTC. The chain uses TRBV4-1 and TRBJ1-2; no clear D. The V gene lost 0 bases and the J gene lost 5 bases, with 13 bases spanning the gap. The CDR3 sequence is 15 residues long. The germline V gene has CDR1 MGHRA and CDR2 YSYEKL.

In its sample, this clone was seen a few times. V usage is TRBV7-9 and J usage is TRBJ2-2; 8 bases map to TRBD2. The CDR3 runs 16 residues. The germline V gene encodes CDR1 SEHNR and CDR2 FQNEAQ (reference sequence). Trimming cost V 5 bases and J 4 bases; bases outside gene matches: 9. CDR3 nucleotides: TGTGCCAGCAGCCCCCTACCTGCGGGGGGCACCGGGGAGCTGTTTTTT. As protein: CASSPLPAGGTGELFF.